The source of this T cell receptor (beta chain) is a study of T-cell memory formation after mild COVID-19. As for the study in general: Largely donor-specific TCR clusters were found.

CDR1 and CDR2 (germline): SGHRS, YFSETQ. V was shortened by 4 bases and J by 0 bases, with 11 bases between the two germline ends. The CDR3 is 14 amino acids. TCRdb reprocessed the 5' RACE reads via MiXCR and lists one record per CDR3 protein. The data hold under 550,000 distinct CDR3 sequences, with 15% to 20% observed a single time. The sample comprised PBMCs or a T cell subset sorted from them (not recorded which). This receptor was identified in an adult woman who had mild COVID-19 (a few samples of this study predate the infection). Cell type and time point are not known. The rearrangement joins TRBV5-1 to TRBJ2-7; D ambiguous. Here the CDR3 DNA reads TGCGCCAGCAGCGCCCTTTCCACCTCCTACGAGCAGTACTTC. This sequence encodes CASSALSTSYEQYF.